The 11 T cell receptor beta chains in this list originate from one sample, sequenced in a study of molecular identifiers for immune sequencing clone quantification. One entry per CDR3 protein results from TCRdb running MiXCR on the PCR reads. The sample lists about 300,000 distinct CDR3 sequences; 20% to 25% were seen once. The source material was naive CD8+ T cells from blood, with Jurkat cell RNA spiked in. Specified subset: FACS-sorted CD8+CD4-CCR7+CD45RA+ naive T cells. The receptor source for this set is a human donor in good health. Some libraries in this study had Jurkat cell RNA spiked in.

This clonotype was observed a handful of times. The chain combines TRBV12-3 or TRBV12-4 with TRBJ2-5, with D maybe TRBD2 (5 bases). The CDR3 covers 14 residues. Trimming shortened V by 2 bases and J by 3 bases, and 10 bases separated the two germline ends. The CDR3 spells CASSLRTGKETQYF. CDR3 sequence (DNA): TGTGCCAGCAGTTTAAGGACGGGAAAAGAGACCCAGTACTTC.

For this clonotype: A much larger clone sits a single nucleotide away, making a read error possible. This rearrangement joins TRBV29-1 to TRBJ1-1, with a weak D call TRBD1 (6 bases). CDR1 and CDR2 from the germline V gene are SQVTM and ANQGSEA. The V end was cut by 1 base, the J end by 6 bases, with 9 bases between. The CDR3 extends over 12 amino acids. CDR3 amino acids: CSVEARGPEAFF. CDR3 nucleotides: TGCAGCGTTGAAGCTCGGGGGCCTGAAGCTTTCTTT.

This clonotype came up many times. The rearrangement joins TRBV7-8 to TRBJ2-3; D remains unclear. The germline CDR1 and CDR2 sequences are SGHVS and FQNEAQ. The CDR3 has 15 residues. V lost 5 bases to trimming and J lost 2 bases, with 14 bases between them. CDR3 in amino acids: CASSLVGRNTDTQYF. DNA for the CDR3: TGTGCCAGCAGCCTAGTGGGCAGAAACACAGATACGCAGTATTTT.

V gene TRBV19 combines with J gene TRBJ2-5; D remains unclear. Germline assignment: CDR1 LNHDA and CDR2 SQIVND (reference sequence). The CDR3 is 13 residues long. V lost 4 bases and J lost 5, with 11 bases in between. CDR3 residues: CASSTMWTETQYF. As DNA, the CDR3 is TGTGCCAGTAGTACAATGTGGACGGAGACCCAGTACTTC.

With regard to this clonotype: This may stem from a read error, because a much larger clone lies one nucleotide away. The CDR3 region is CASSLAPAGGLDTLYF. DNA of the CDR3: TGTGCCAGCAGCTTAGCCCCAGCGGGAGGACTAGATACGCTGTATTTT. The rearrangement joins TRBV7-9 to TRBJ2-3; 9 bases match TRBD2. This CDR3 comprises 16 residues. Germline assignment: CDR1 SEHNR and CDR2 FQNEAQ (reference sequence). Supplemented by reference TRBV7-9 and TRBJ2-3, the full variable domain reads DTGVSQNPRHKITKRGQNVTFRCDPISEHNRLYWYRQTLGQGPEFLTYFQNEAQLEKSRLLSDRFSAERPKGSFSTLEIQRTEQGDSAMYLCASSLAPAGGLDTLYFGPGTRLTVL.

This clonotype occurred once. The V and J genes are TRBV20-1 and TRBJ2-3; 9 bases are shared with TRBD2. This CDR3 region has 15 residues. Germline V lookup: CDR1 DFQATT, CDR2 SNEGSKA (reference sequence). With 0 bases clipped from V and 3 bases from J, the junction kept 4 bases outside the gene matches. The CDR3: CSARDQTSGTDTQYF. In DNA form, the CDR3 reads TGCAGTGCTAGAGATCAGACTAGCGGAACAGATACGCAGTATTTT.

V gene TRBV7-6 combines with J gene TRBJ2-2, with D perhaps being TRBD1 or TRBD2 (5 bases each). CDR1 is SGHVS, CDR2 FNYEAQ, per germline. This CDR3 has 15 amino acids. Trimming pared 7 bases from V and 6 bases from J, leaving 18 bases between. CDR3 amino acids: CASTPEWGTAGELFF. The DNA for the CDR3 is TGTGCCAGCACCCCCGAGTGGGGGACCGCCGGGGAGCTGTTTTTT.

This clonotype occurred many times. The rearrangement uses TRBV2 and TRBJ2-1; D is perhaps TRBD1 (5 bases). V was cut by 9 bases and J by 15 bases, with 18 bases left in between. The CDR3 sequence is 11 residues long. Germline CDR1 reads SNHLY; CDR2 reads FYNNEI. CDR3 amino acids: CARRQLGLRFF. The CDR3 DNA reads as TGTGCCAGGAGACAGTTGGGGTTACGGTTCTTC.

This clonotype was picked up a small number of times. V is TRBV19 and J is TRBJ2-2; D is possibly TRBD2 (7 bases). Germline V lookup: CDR1 LNHDA, CDR2 SQIVND (reference sequence). V lost 3 bases and J 1 base, leaving 9 bases between the germline ends. The CDR3 is 15 residues long. CDR3 in amino acids: CASSMGGLNTGELFF. In DNA, the CDR3 is TGTGCCAGTAGTATGGGGGGGCTGAACACCGGGGAGCTGTTTTTT.

In its sample, this clonotype was seen many times. The chain is built from TRBV2 and TRBJ2-4; D assignment may be TRBD1 or TRBD2 (5 bases each). The CDR3 totals 16 residues. CDR1 is SNHLY and CDR2 is FYNNEI in the germline V gene. The V end was cut by 2 bases, the J end by 3 bases, with 14 bases between. The CDR3 sequence is CASSEIWGKGKNIQYF. As DNA, the CDR3 is TGTGCCAGCAGTGAAATTTGGGGGAAAGGCAAAAACATTCAGTACTTC.

This clonotype was observed a handful of times. The rearrangement links TRBV7-9 to TRBJ2-5; 8 nucleotides line up with TRBD1. CDR3 length equals 16 residues. The germline gives CDR1 SEHNR, CDR2 FQNEAQ (reference sequence). After removal of 1 base from V and 0 bases from J, the junction contained 4 bases not matched to a gene. The CDR3 reads CASSLGQGRYQETQYF. In nucleotides, the CDR3 is TGTGCCAGCAGCTTAGGACAGGGGAGGTACCAAGAGACCCAGTACTTC.